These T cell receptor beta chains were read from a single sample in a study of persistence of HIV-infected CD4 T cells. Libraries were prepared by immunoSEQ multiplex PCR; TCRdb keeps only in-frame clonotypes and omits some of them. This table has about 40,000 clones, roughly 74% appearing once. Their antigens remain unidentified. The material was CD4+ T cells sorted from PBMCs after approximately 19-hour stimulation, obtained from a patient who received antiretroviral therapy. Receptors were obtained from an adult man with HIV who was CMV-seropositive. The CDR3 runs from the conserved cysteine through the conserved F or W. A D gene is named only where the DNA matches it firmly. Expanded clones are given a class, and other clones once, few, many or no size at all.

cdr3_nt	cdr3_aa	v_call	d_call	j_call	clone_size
TGTGCCATCAGTGAGGACAGGGGGCTTTACGAGCAGTACTTC	CAISEDRGLYEQYF	TRBV10-3	TRBD1	TRBJ2-7	few
TGTGCCAGCAGCTTAAGAACCCCCACAGATACGCAGTATTTT	CASSLRTPTDTQYF	TRBV7-3	.	TRBJ2-3	few
TGTGCCAGCTCACCACCTAGGGGTTTTTTAGATACGCAGTATTTT	CASSPPRGFLDTQYF	TRBV18	.	TRBJ2-3	.
TGTGCCACCGCTAGGGACATAAACCAGAACACTGAAGCTTTCTTT	CATARDINQNTEAFF	TRBV7-9	.	TRBJ1-1	.
TGTGCCAGTAGACTTACAAGTTGGGGGGCAGGCAATCAGCCCCAGCATTTT	CASRLTSWGAGNQPQHF	TRBV19	.	TRBJ1-5	.
TGTGCCAGTAGTTTGGCGTTGAACACCGGGGAGCTGTTTTTT	CASSLALNTGELFF	TRBV19	.	TRBJ2-2	few
TGTGCCAGCAGCCGGACTAGCGGGACGTACCAAGAGACCCAGTACTTC	CASSRTSGTYQETQYF	TRBV7-8	TRBD2	TRBJ2-5	.
TGTGCCACCCAGGACAGGTGGAACTATGGCTACACCTTC	CATQDRWNYGYTF	TRBV19	TRBD1	TRBJ1-2	.
TGCGCCAGCAGCCAAGTTTCCCACACTGAAGCTTTCTTT	CASSQVSHTEAFF	TRBV4-1	.	TRBJ1-1	.
TGCAGCGTACGCCGGGACAGGGGATACATTCAGTACTTC	CSVRRDRGYIQYF	TRBV29-1	TRBD1	TRBJ2-4	.
TGTGCCAGCAGCCAATCATCTAGAGCAGATACGCAGTATTTT	CASSQSSRADTQYF	TRBV9	.	TRBJ2-3	.
TGCGCCAGCAGATCCGACATCTCCAGGGGCGCCATGAACACTGAAGCTTTCTTT	CASRSDISRGAMNTEAFF	TRBV5-1	.	TRBJ1-1	.
TGTGCCAGCAGTCTCCAATCGACCGGGGAGCTGTTTTTT	CASSLQSTGELFF	TRBV28	.	TRBJ2-2	.
TGTGCCAGTAGTATCGGCGTGGGGGCAGGGGGATTTAACACTGAAGCTTTCTTT	CASSIGVGAGGFNTEAFF	TRBV19	TRBD1	TRBJ1-1	medium-sized
TGTGCCAGCTCACCACTAGCGGGCAATGAGCAGTTCTTC	CASSPLAGNEQFF	TRBV18	TRBD2	TRBJ2-1	once
TGTGCCAGCAGTTACACAGGGACAGGAGGGAGTCAGCCCCAGCATTTT	CASSYTGTGGSQPQHF	TRBV6-5	TRBD1	TRBJ1-5	.
TGCGCCAGCAGCCAACTCCTGACTAGCCATACGCAGTATTTT	CASSQLLTSHTQYF	TRBV4-3	TRBD2	TRBJ2-3	.
TGTGCCAGCAGTGGGGGGAGGGACGTCCAAGAGACCCAGTACTTC	CASSGGRDVQETQYF	TRBV2	TRBD2	TRBJ2-5	once
TGCGCCAGCAGCCAGACAGGGGACTACGAGCAGTACTTC	CASSQTGDYEQYF	TRBV5-1	TRBD1	TRBJ2-7	.
TGCGCCAGCAGCCAAGCTGAGGGCCGGCTCCACAATGAGCAGTTCTTC	CASSQAEGRLHNEQFF	TRBV4-3	.	TRBJ2-1	.
TGTGCCAGCAGCTTAGCGTCCCTACGAGATGGCTACACCTTC	CASSLASLRDGYTF	TRBV7-2	.	TRBJ1-2	few
TGCAGCGTCTTCGGCCTGGGTGAAAAACTGTTTTTT	CSVFGLGEKLFF	TRBV29-1	.	TRBJ1-4	.
TGTGCCAGCAGCCAGCTGGCCTACGAGCAGTACTTC	CASSQLAYEQYF	TRBV14	.	TRBJ2-7	.
TGTGCCAGCAGACGGGGACAGGGCGGCGGCTACACCTTC	CASRRGQGGGYTF	TRBV6-5	TRBD1	TRBJ1-2	.
TGTGCCAGCAGCCAAGGACTAGCGGGAGCAGAAGATACGCAGTATTTT	CASSQGLAGAEDTQYF	TRBV4-2	TRBD2	TRBJ2-3	.
TGCGCCACCAGGAGAGGGGGCGGCAATCAGCCCCAGCATTTT	CATRRGGGNQPQHF	TRBV10-2	TRBD1	TRBJ1-5	.
TGTGCCTGGAGTGTACTACAGGGGGGAGGTCAGCCCCAGCATTTT	CAWSVLQGGGQPQHF	TRBV30	TRBD1	TRBJ1-5	.
TGTGCCTGGAGTGCGGGGGATCGTCAGCCCCAGCATTTT	CAWSAGDRQPQHF	TRBV30	.	TRBJ1-5	.
TGTGCCAAGGGTCGGGAATCCTACGAGCAGTACTTC	CAKGRESYEQYF	TRBV2	.	TRBJ2-7	once
TGTGCCAGCAGCGTAGTAAGAGGCGGGAGCTCCTACAATGAGCAGTTCTTC	CASSVVRGGSSYNEQFF	TRBV9	TRBD2	TRBJ2-1	.
TGTGCCAGCAGCGCCCCCGGGGCCACTTACTACAATGAGCAGTTCTTC	CASSAPGATYYNEQFF	TRBV7-2	.	TRBJ2-1	once
TGCAGTGCTAGTTCCAATGAGCAGTTCTTC	CSASSNEQFF	TRBV20-1	.	TRBJ2-1	.
TGTGCCAGCAGCCAAGCCCCCGTTTACGAGCAGTACTTC	CASSQAPVYEQYF	TRBV14	.	TRBJ2-7	.
TGTGCCAGCAGCTCAGGAAGGTCAGGGTTGACGTCTAACTATGGCTACACCTTC	CASSSGRSGLTSNYGYTF	TRBV7-8	.	TRBJ1-2	once
TGCGCCAGCAGCCCACGGGCCTACACTGAAGCTTTCTTT	CASSPRAYTEAFF	TRBV5-1	.	TRBJ1-1	.
TGTGCCAGCAGTGATGCGGGACGCCCCACCGGGGAGCTGTTTTTT	CASSDAGRPTGELFF	TRBV6-2/TRBV6-3	.	TRBJ2-2	few
TGCAGCGTCAGGGGTTCAATGAACACTGAAGCTTTCTTT	CSVRGSMNTEAFF	TRBV29-1	.	TRBJ1-1	few
TGTGCCAGCAAAAGAGACTTCTACAATGAGCAGTTCTTC	CASKRDFYNEQFF	TRBV7-9	.	TRBJ2-1	.
TGCAGTGCTAGAGAATCAAGGATACACTTCTTC	CSARESRIHFF	TRBV20-1	.	TRBJ2-1	.
TGCGCCAGCAGCTTGGCCGGTAGGGGGCGAATTACAGATACGCAGTATTTT	CASSLAGRGRITDTQYF	TRBV5-1	TRBD1	TRBJ2-3	.
TGTGCCCGGGGTATCCTGAGGGGCACGAACACCGGGGAGCTGTTTTTT	CARGILRGTNTGELFF	TRBV30	.	TRBJ2-2	.
TGTGCCAGCAGTCGTCCCGGTTACACCATATATTTT	CASSRPGYTIYF	TRBV7-9	.	TRBJ1-3	.
TGCGCCAGCAGCTTGTGGACAGGTGACACCGGGGAGCTGTTTTTT	CASSLWTGDTGELFF	TRBV5-1	TRBD1	TRBJ2-2	medium-sized
TGTGCCAGCAGCCCCAGCCCCAATGAAGAGACCCAGTACTTC	CASSPSPNEETQYF	TRBV27	.	TRBJ2-5	.
TGTGCCAGCAGCTTAGGGGGAGTGAGGAGCACTGAAGCTTTCTTT	CASSLGGVRSTEAFF	TRBV7-2	.	TRBJ1-1	.
TGCGCCAGCAGCCAAGACCGGGACGGATTCTACGAGCAGTACTTC	CASSQDRDGFYEQYF	TRBV4-3	.	TRBJ2-7	.
TGTGCCAGCAGCCGGGACGGGCCCTACGAGCAGTACTTC	CASSRDGPYEQYF	TRBV7-8	.	TRBJ2-7	.
TGTGCCAGCTTTCCCCTTATAACCGGGGAGCTGTTTTTT	CASFPLITGELFF	TRBV6-5	.	TRBJ2-2	medium-sized
TGTGCCAGCAGTACGGAACCTGGAAACACCATATATTTT	CASSTEPGNTIYF	TRBV6-5	.	TRBJ1-3	once
TGTGCCAGTAGCAGGGGGCGAGCGGAGAACACCGGGGAGCTGTTTTTT	CASSRGRAENTGELFF	TRBV19	TRBD1	TRBJ2-2	.
TGTGCCAGCAGCTTAGAGGGACAAATTTATGGCTACACCTTC	CASSLEGQIYGYTF	TRBV7-2	.	TRBJ1-2	once
TGCAGTGCTAGTAGGACAGGGGGTAACTATGGCTACACCTTC	CSASRTGGNYGYTF	TRBV20-1	TRBD1	TRBJ1-2	.
TGTGCCAGCAGCCAGACCTGGACTGAGGGGGAGCAGTACTTC	CASSQTWTEGEQYF	TRBV4-2	.	TRBJ2-7	.
TGTGCCATCAGTGAGGGAGAGGACAAAAACATTCAGTACTTC	CAISEGEDKNIQYF	TRBV10-3	.	TRBJ2-4	few